The source of this T cell receptor beta chain is a study of blood T cell repertoires in COVID-19. Overall study context: Whether acute or convalescent, the COVID-19 samples came from the United States, Italy and Spain. Nucleic acid was either cDNA or gDNA, and it came from T cells, B-cell-depleted T cells, or PBMCs.

In the original workflow: Amplified reference gene primers provided the basis for estimating nucleated cell counts. The repertoire was sequenced with immunoSEQ multiplex PCR; TCRdb's copy has only in-frame clones and lacks some. For V, J and clone size, that table is used; D and trimming come from the DNA. Here the sample spans under 250,000 clones, over 65% being singletons. V lost 3 bases to trimming and J lost 0 bases, with 12 bases between them. The germline CDR1 and CDR2 sequences are DFQATT and SNEGSKA (reference sequence). The length of the CDR3 is 15 residues. The clonotype comes from a woman aged 70 to 79 with active or convalescent COVID-19. This chain uses TRBV20-1 with TRBJ2-1; D might be TRBD2 (5 bases). The sequencing input was peripheral blood. The CDR3 reads CSASGGQSSYNEQFF. CDR3 nucleotide sequence: TGCAGTGCTAGTGGCGGGCAGAGCTCCTACAATGAGCAGTTCTTC.